Here is one T cell receptor (beta chain) with its context. These data are taken from a study of blood T cell repertoires in COVID-19. Sequenced by immunoSEQ multiplex PCR; TCRdb stores in-frame clones only, minus some. The data hold some 250,000 clones, with around 90% observed a single time. The sample comprised peripheral blood. The TCR sequence derives from a woman aged 40 to 49 who had recovered from COVID-19.

The CDR3 DNA is TGTGCCAGTAGTATAGGGGGCGGCTCTAGGGATGAGCAGTTCTTC. Translated: CASSIGGGSRDEQFF. The rearrangement uses TRBV19 and TRBJ2-1, with a tentative D call TRBD1 (5 bases). The V end lost 1 base, the J end lost 8 bases, and 15 bases lay between the germline ends. Germline V lookup: CDR1 LNHDA, CDR2 SQIVND (reference sequence). This CDR3 is built from 15 residues.